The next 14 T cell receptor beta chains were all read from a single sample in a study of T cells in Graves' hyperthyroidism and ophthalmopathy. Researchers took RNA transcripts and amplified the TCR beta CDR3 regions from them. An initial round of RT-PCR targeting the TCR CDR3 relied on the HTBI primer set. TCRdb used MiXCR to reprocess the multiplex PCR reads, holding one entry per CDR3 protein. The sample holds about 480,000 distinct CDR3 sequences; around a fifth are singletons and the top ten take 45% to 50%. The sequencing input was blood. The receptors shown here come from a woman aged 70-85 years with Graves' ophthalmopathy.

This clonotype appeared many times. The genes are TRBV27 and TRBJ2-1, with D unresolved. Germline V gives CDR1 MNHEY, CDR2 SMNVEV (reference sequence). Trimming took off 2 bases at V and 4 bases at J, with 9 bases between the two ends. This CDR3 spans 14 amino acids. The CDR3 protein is CASSLTAIYNEQFF. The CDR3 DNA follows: TGTGCCAGCAGTTTAACGGCAATTTACAATGAGCAGTTCTTC.

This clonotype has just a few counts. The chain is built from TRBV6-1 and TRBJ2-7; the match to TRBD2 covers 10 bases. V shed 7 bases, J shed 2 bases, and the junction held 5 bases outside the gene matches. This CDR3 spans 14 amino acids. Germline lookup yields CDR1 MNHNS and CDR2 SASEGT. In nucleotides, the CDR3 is TGTGCCAGCACCACTAGCGGGACTACCTACGAGCAGTACTTC. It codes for CASTTSGTTYEQYF.

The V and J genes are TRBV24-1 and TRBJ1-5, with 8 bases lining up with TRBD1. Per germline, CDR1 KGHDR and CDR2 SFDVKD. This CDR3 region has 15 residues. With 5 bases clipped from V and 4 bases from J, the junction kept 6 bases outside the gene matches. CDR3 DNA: TGTGCCACCAGTGCCGGACAGGGAAAAAATCAGCCCCAGCATTTT. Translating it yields CATSAGQGKNQPQHF.

The CDR3 DNA sequence: TGTGCCAGCAGTCACGCCGGGACAACTAACACTGAAGCTTTCTTT. It translates to CASSHAGTTNTEAFF. The J gene is TRBJ1-1, the V gene TRBV27, with a possible D match to TRBD1 (6 bases). Between the trimmed V and J ends, which lost 5 bases and 2 bases, there was a span of 15 bases. This CDR3 has 15 amino acids. Germline V gene data show CDR1 as MNHEY and CDR2 as SMNVEV (reference sequence).

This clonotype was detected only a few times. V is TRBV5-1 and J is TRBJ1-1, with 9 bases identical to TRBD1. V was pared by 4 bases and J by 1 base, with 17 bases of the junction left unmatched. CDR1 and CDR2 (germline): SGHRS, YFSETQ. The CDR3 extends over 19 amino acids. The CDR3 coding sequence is TGCGCCAGCAGCCGGTCCATATTTGGGACAGGGACGCCGAACACTGAAGCTTTCTTT. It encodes CASSRSIFGTGTPNTEAFF.

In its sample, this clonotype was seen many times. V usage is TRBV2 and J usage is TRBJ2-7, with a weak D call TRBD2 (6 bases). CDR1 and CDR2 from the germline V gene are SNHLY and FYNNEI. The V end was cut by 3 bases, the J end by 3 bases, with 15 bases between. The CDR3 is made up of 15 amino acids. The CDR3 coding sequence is TGTGCCAGCAGTGATCAATTCTCCGGGAGCTACGAGCAGTACTTC. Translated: CASSDQFSGSYEQYF.

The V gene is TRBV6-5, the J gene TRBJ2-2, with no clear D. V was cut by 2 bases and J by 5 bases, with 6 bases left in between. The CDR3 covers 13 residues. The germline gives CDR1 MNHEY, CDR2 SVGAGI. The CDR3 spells CASSYARTGELFF. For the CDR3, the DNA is TGTGCCAGCAGTTACGCCAGGACCGGGGAGCTGTTTTTT.

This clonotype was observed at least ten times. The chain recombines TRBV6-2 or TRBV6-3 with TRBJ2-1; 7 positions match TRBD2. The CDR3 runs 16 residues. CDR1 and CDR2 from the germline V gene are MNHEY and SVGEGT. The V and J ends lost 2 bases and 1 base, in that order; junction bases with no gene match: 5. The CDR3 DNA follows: TGTGCCAGCAGTTACCGGGCGGGAGCTTCCTACAATGAGCAGTTCTTC. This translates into CASSYRAGASYNEQFF.

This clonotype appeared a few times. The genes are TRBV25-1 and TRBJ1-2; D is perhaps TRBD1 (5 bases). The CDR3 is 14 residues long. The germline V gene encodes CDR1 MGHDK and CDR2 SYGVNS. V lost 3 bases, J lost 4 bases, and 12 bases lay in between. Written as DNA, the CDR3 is TGTGCCAGCAGTGATCGGGTGGACATCTATGGCTACACCTTC. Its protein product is CASSDRVDIYGYTF.

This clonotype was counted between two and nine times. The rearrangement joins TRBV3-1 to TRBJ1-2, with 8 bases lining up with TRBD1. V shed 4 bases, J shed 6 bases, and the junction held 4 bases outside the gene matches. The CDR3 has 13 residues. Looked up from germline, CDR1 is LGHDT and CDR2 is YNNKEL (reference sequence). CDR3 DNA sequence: TGTGCCAGCAGCCGGACAGGGCGCGATGGCTACACCTTC. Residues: CASSRTGRDGYTF.

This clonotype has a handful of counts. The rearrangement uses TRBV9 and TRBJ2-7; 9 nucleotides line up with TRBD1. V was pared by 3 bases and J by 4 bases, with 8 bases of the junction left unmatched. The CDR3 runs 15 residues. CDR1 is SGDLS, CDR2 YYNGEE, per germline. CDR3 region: CASSAVSGQGYEQYF. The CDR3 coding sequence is TGTGCCAGCAGCGCTGTTTCGGGACAGGGTTACGAGCAGTACTTC. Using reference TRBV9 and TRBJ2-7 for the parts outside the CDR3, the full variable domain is DSGVTQTPKHLITATGQRVTLRCSPRSGDLSVYWYQQSLDQGLQFLIQYYNGEERAKGNILERFSAQQFPDLHSELNLSSLELGDSALYFCASSAVSGQGYEQYFGPGTRLTVT.

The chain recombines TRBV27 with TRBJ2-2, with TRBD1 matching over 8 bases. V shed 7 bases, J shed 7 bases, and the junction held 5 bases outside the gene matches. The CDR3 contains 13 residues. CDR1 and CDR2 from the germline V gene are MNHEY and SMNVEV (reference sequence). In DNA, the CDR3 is TGTGCCAGCAAGCAGGGGGCGGGCGGGGAGCTGTTTTTT. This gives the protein CASKQGAGGELFF.

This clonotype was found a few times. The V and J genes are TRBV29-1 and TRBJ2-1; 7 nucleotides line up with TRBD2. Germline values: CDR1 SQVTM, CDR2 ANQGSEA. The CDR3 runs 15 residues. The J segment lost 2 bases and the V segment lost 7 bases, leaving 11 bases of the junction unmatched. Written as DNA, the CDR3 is TGCAGCGCCACTGTAGCGGGTCTTCCCTACAATGAGCAGTTCTTC. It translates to CSATVAGLPYNEQFF.

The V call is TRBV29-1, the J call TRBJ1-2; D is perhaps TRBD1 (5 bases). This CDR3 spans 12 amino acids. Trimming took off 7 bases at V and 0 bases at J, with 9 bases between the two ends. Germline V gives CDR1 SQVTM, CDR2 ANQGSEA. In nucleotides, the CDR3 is TGCAGCGGCCTGACAGCTAACTATGGCTACACCTTC. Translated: CSGLTANYGYTF.